Listed below are T cell receptor beta chains from one sample, sequenced in a study of blood T cells in healthy people across ages. One entry per CDR3 protein, called by TCRdb with MiXCR from the 5' RACE reads. The table records approximately 820,000 distinct CDR3 sequences, more than 40% of them present only once. Material: blood. The receptors derive from a man aged 55-75 years in good health. Each CDR3 is given with its conserved first and last residue. The D gene is left open where the match is weak. Some rows have no size entry. The others give once, few or many, or a class for an expanded clone.

j_gene	d_gene	v_gene	abundance	CDR3nt	CDR3aa
TRBJ2-3	NA	TRBV12-3/TRBV12-4	NA	TGTGCCAGCAGTACCCGGACTCTGGTTTGGACAGATACGCAGTATTTT	CASSTRTLVWTDTQYF
TRBJ1-1	NA	TRBV6-6	NA	TGTGCCAGCCTAGGAACTGTGGCGGTTGTTCACACTGAAGCTTTCTTT	CASLGTVAVVHTEAFF
TRBJ2-1	NA	TRBV6-2/TRBV6-3	NA	TGTGCCAGCAGTTTCTCCCGGGACTACAATGAGCAGTTCTTC	CASSFSRDYNEQFF
TRBJ1-6	TRBD1	TRBV7-3	few	TGTGCCAGCAGCCCTAAGGGACAGGCCAGAGGTTCACCCCTCCACTTT	CASSPKGQARGSPLHF
TRBJ2-1	NA	TRBV14	NA	TGTGCCAGCAGCTCGCGTTGGGGGGACTCGCAGTTCTTC	CASSSRWGDSQFF
TRBJ1-5	TRBD1	TRBV6-2/TRBV6-3	NA	TGTGCCAGCAGTTCATCGACAGGGGGCCGTTATCAGCCCCAGCATTTT	CASSSSTGGRYQPQHF
TRBJ2-1	NA	TRBV3-1	NA	TGTGCCAGCAGCCAACAGTCCAGGGCGTACAATGAGCAGTTCTTC	CASSQQSRAYNEQFF
TRBJ2-5	TRBD2	TRBV7-3	NA	TGTGCCAGCAGCCCCACGGGACTAGCGGGGAAAGAGACCCAGTACTTC	CASSPTGLAGKETQYF
TRBJ2-5	TRBD1	TRBV6-6	once	TGTGCCAGCAGTTACCTTGGGGCAGGGGGAGAGACCCAGTACTTC	CASSYLGAGGETQYF
TRBJ1-2	NA	TRBV25-1	many	TGTGCCAGCAGTACGGAATCCGCGCGTGGCTACACCTTC	CASSTESARGYTF
TRBJ2-4	TRBD1	TRBV20-1	once	TGCAGTGCTAGAGATCAGTCGACAGGGTCGTTGCTAGCCAAAAACATTCAGTACTTC	CSARDQSTGSLLAKNIQYF
TRBJ2-5	NA	TRBV7-9	once	TGTGCCAGCGGCCCGAACGGGTTGCGGAACCGGCAAGAGACCCAGTACTTC	CASGPNGLRNRQETQYF
TRBJ1-3	TRBD1	TRBV29-1	NA	TGCAGCGTCCCAGGGGGCTCTGGAAACACCATATATTTT	CSVPGGSGNTIYF
TRBJ1-1	NA	TRBV7-2	few	TGTGCCAGCAGCTTATATGAGTTCTTCACTGAAGCTTTCTTT	CASSLYEFFTEAFF
TRBJ2-3	TRBD2	TRBV7-9	NA	TGTGCCAGCAGGCTCGGGACTAGCGGGGGCACAGATACGCAGTATTTT	CASRLGTSGGTDTQYF
TRBJ1-5	TRBD1	TRBV12-3/TRBV12-4	few	TGTGCCAGCAGCTGGACAGGGGGCTACAATCAGCCCCAGCATTTT	CASSWTGGYNQPQHF
TRBJ2-7	NA	TRBV20-1	NA	TGCAGTGCTAAGCTCTCCGGGACGTACTCCTACGAGCAGTACTTC	CSAKLSGTYSYEQYF
TRBJ2-3	NA	TRBV20-1	few	TGCAGTGCGGGGCGTGGTACAGATACGCAGTATTTT	CSAGRGTDTQYF